This TCR beta chain comes out of a study of PD-1 blockade in classical Hodgkin lymphoma. Points on this clone: Its antigen is still unknown.

The assay was immunoSEQ multiplex PCR, and TCRdb's table has in-frame clones only and misses some. The repertoire consists of 25,000 to 30,000 clones, with roughly 90% occurring once and the leading ten covering approximately 3.8%. The germline V gene encodes CDR1 ENHRY and CDR2 SYGVKD. V was clipped by 0 bases and J by 7 bases, with 12 bases between them. The CDR3 runs to 14 residues. Study-level findings and limits: Newly diagnosed patients reportedly trailed healthy donors in baseline TCR diversity. Underlying causes for the observed repertoire differences were not defined, possibly disease activity or prior therapy.

Time point noted: newly diagnosed, previously untreated cHL patient sample. V and J are TRBV10-3 and TRBJ1-1; possibly TRBD1 for D (6 bases). The sequenced sample consisted of peripheral blood mononuclear cells (PBMCs). This receptor was identified in a human donor with classical Hodgkin lymphoma. This CDR3 reads CAISESRQAGEAFF. DNA of the CDR3: TGTGCCATCAGTGAGTCCCGACAGGCGGGTGAAGCTTTCTTT.